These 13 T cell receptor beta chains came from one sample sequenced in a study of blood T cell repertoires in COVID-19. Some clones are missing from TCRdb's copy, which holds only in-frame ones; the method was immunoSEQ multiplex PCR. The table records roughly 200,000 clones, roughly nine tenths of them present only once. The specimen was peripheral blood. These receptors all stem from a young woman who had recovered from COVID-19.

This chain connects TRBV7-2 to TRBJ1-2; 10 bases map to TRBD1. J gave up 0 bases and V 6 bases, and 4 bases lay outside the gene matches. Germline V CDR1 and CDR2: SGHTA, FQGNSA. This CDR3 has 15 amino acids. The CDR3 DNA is TGTGCCAGCAGGGGAGACAGGGGGCCTAACTATGGCTACACCTTC. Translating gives CASRGDRGPNYGYTF.

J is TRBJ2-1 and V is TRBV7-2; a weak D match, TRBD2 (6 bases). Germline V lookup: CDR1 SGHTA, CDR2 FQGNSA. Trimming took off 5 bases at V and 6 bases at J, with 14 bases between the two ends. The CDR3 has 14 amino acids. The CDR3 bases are TGTGCCAGCAGCCCTCGACTAGGGTTCAATGAGCAGTTCTTC. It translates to CASSPRLGFNEQFF.

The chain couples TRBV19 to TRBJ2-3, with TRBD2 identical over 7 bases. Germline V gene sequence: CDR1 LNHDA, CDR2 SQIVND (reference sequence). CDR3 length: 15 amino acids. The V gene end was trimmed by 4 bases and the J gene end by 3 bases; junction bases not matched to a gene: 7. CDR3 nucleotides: TGTGCCAGTAGTACCCAACCGGGACTAACAGATACGCAGTATTTT. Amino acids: CASSTQPGLTDTQYF.

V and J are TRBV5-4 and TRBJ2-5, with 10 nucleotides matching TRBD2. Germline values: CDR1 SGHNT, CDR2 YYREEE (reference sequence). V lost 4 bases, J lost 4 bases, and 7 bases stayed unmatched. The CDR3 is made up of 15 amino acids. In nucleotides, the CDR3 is TGTGCCAGCAGCCGTATTAGCGGGAGGCCAGAGACCCAGTACTTC. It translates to CASSRISGRPETQYF. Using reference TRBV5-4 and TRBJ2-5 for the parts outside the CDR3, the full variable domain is ETGVTQSPTHLIKTRGQQVTLRCSSQSGHNTVSWYQQALGQGPQFIFQYYREEENGRGNFPPRFSGLQFPNYSSELNVNALELDDSALYLCASSRISGRPETQYFGPGTRLLVL.

CDR3 coding DNA: TGTGCCAGCAGAAAACTAGCGGGCAACTACGAGCAGTACTTC. Residues: CASRKLAGNYEQYF. The chain employs TRBV27 and TRBJ2-7; TRBD2 agrees at 9 bases. The CDR3 totals 14 residues. Trimming cost V 6 bases and J 3 bases; bases outside gene matches: 6. CDR1 is MNHEY and CDR2 is SMNVEV in the germline V gene (reference sequence).

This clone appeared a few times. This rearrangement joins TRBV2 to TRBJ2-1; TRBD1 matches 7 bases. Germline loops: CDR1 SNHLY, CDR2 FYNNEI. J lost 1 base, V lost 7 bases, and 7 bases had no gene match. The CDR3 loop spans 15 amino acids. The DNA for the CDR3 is TGTGCCAGCACCGTCGGGACAGCTTCCTACAATGAGCAGTTCTTC. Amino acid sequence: CASTVGTASYNEQFF. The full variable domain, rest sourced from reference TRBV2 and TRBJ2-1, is EPEVTQTPSHQVTQMGQEVILRCVPISNHLYFYWYRQILGQKVEFLVSFYNNEISEKSEIFDDQFSVERPDGSNFTLKIRSTKLEDSAMYFCASTVGTASYNEQFFGPGTRLTVL.

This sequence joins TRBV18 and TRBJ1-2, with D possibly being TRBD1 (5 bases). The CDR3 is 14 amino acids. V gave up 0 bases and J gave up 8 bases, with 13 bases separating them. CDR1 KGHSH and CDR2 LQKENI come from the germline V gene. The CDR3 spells CASSPPGRVGGYTF. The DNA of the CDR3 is TGTGCCAGCTCACCACCGGGCAGGGTAGGAGGCTACACCTTC.

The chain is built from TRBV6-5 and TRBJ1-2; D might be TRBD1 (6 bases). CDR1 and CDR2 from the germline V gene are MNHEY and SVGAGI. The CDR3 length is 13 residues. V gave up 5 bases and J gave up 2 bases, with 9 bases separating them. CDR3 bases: TGTGCCAGCAGTCCCACAGGGAACTATGGCTACACCTTC. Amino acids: CASSPTGNYGYTF.

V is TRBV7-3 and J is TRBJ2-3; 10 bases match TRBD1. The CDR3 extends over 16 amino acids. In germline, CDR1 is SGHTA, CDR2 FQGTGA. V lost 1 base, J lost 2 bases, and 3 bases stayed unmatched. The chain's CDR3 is CASSLRTGGFTDTQYF. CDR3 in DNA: TGTGCCAGCAGCTTAAGGACAGGGGGATTCACAGATACGCAGTATTTT.

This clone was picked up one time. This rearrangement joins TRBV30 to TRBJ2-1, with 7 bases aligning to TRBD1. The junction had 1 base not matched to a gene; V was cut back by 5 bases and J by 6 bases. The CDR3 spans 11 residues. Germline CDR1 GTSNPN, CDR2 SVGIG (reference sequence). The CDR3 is CAWDRANEQFF. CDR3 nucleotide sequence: TGTGCCTGGGACAGGGCCAATGAGCAGTTCTTC.

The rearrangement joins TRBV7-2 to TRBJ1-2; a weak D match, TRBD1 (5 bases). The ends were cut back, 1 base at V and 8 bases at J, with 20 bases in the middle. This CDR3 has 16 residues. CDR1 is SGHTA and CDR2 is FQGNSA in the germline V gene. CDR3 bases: TGTGCCAGCAGCTTAGACTACGGGACGCTCGGGAGGGGCTACACCTTC. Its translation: CASSLDYGTLGRGYTF.

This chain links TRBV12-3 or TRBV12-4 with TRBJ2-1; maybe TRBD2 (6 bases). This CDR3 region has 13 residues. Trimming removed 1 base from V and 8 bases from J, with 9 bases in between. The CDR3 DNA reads TGTGCCAGCAGTTTAGGACTAGTCGATGAGCAGTTCTTC. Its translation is CASSLGLVDEQFF.

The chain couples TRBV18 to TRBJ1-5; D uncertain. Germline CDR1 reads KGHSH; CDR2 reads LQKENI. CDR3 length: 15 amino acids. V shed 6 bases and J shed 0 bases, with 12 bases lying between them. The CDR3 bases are TGTGCCAGCTCTCACGGGATCTCTAGCAATCAGCCCCAGCATTTT. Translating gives CASSHGISSNQPQHF.